The clone carrying this T cell receptor (beta chain) was found once. What it recognizes is unknown. Germline V CDR1 and CDR2: LNHDA, SQIVND (reference sequence). This CDR3 region has 20 residues. V shed 3 bases and J shed 0 bases, with 25 bases lying between them. This entry is derived from a study of cytomegalovirus exposure and HLA in healthy donors. General study findings and limits: First-cohort TCR clusters tended to co-occur in the roughly 130 validation repertoires, a later analysis found. Cytomegalovirus status was reportedly diagnosed by the classifier with high specificity and sensitivity.

Sequenced by immunoSEQ multiplex PCR; TCRdb stores in-frame clones only, minus some. In the table there are tens of thousands of clones, approximately 95% of which are singletons. From the 120-subject validation cohort, which was separate from the approximately 700-subject first cohort, the donors were drawn. This rearrangement joins TRBV19 to TRBJ2-3, with a possible D match to TRBD1 (6 bases). Sequencing used PBMCs. The sequence derives from a man aged 18 to 29 in good health and CMV-seronegative. The CDR3 DNA follows: TGTGCCAGTAGTATCGAACCCATTAACAGGGTATCCCCTAGCACAGATACGCAGTATTTT. This codes for CASSIEPINRVSPSTDTQYF.